Reported below is one T cell receptor (beta chain). As yet, its antigen is unknown. Profiled with immunoSEQ multiplex PCR; TCRdb holds only in-frame clones, not every one. This sample has roughly 8,500 clones, with around 80% found just once. These data originate in a study of tumor-infiltrating lymphocytes in localized non-small cell lung cancer. Whole-study context: Each patient gave resected tumor and non-adjacent uninvolved lung tissue. Broader study findings: Compared with uninvolved lung, tumors showed higher T cell infiltration by TCRbeta sequencing.

The germline V and J ends were trimmed by 2 bases and 0 bases, with 24 bases remaining between them. Germline V gene lookup returns CDR1 SGHRS and CDR2 YFSETQ. CDR3 length: 20 amino acids. The sample was uninvolved lung tissue not adjacent to the tumor. The receptor was derived from a human donor with non-small cell lung cancer. The chain couples TRBV5-1 to TRBJ1-3; tentative D call: TRBD1 (6 bases). The DNA for the CDR3 is TGCGCCAGCAGCTTCCGAGCCTACTTACAGGGTACCGACTCTGGAAACACCATATATTTT. Its translation is CASSFRAYLQGTDSGNTIYF.